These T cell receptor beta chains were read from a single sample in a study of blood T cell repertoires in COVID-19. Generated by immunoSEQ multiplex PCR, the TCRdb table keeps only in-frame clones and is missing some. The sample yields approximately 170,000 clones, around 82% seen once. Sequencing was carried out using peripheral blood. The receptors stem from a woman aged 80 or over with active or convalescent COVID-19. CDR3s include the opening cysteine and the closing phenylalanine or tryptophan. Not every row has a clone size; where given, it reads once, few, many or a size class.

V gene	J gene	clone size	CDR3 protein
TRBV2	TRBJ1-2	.	CASKRFEQGDNYGYTF
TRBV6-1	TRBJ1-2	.	CASSEKGARGIGGYTF
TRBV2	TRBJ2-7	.	CASSVSAGTYEQYF
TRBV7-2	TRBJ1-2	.	CASSPPWSRDYGYTF
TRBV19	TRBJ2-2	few	CASSFRTSGSLYDTGELFF
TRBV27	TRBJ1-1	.	CASSLYPARGTEAFF
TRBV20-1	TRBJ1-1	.	CSASQGDTEAFF
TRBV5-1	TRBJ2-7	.	CASSLEASRFSYEQYF
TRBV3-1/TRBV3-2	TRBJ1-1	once	CASSQGEPNTEAFF
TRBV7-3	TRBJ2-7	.	CASSLKTGGAGGPDEQYF
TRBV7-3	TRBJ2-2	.	CASSLMGQAVPGELFF
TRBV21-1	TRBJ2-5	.	CASSIKRGGDQETQYF
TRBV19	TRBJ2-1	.	CASTIAGGRYNEQFF
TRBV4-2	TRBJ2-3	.	CASSPTSRDTQYF
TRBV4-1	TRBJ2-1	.	CASSPQGLVGYNEQFF
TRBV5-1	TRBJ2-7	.	CASSSQKGGGRHYEQYF
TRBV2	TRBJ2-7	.	CASSGDRGSSYEQYF
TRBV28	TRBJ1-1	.	CASIPAGLNTEAFF
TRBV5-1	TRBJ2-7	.	CASSWAGDYEQYF
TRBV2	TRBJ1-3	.	CASRLRSGNTIYF
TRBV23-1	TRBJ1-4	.	CASSHAPGGRHMRDNEKLFF
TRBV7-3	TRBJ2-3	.	CASSLGLAGTDTQYF
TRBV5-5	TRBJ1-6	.	CASSLSGADSPLHF
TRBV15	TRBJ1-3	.	CATSTGTDSGNTIYF
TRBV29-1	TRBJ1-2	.	CMPERDTF
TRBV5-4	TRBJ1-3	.	CASSGRQGWGGNTIYF
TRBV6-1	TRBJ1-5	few	CASSDRGQGGGLQPQHF
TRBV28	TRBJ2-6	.	CASHSSGANVLTF
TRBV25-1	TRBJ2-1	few	CASSGLVAESSYNEQFF
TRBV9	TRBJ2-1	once	CASSVRDYTNEQFF
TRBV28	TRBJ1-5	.	CASSLRVQPQHF
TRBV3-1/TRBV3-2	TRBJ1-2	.	CASSQGTGTNYGYTF
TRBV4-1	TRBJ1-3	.	CASSLYTGTGPNTIYF
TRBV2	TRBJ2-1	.	CASNINTASNEQFF
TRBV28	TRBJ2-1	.	CASSLAGTYNEQFF
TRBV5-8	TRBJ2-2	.	CASSHTSGTNTGELFF
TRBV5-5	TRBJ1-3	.	CASSRTGIDRAIGNTIYF
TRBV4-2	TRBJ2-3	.	CASSQDLSGGYVDTQYF
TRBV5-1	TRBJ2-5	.	CASSSMTGRTQYF